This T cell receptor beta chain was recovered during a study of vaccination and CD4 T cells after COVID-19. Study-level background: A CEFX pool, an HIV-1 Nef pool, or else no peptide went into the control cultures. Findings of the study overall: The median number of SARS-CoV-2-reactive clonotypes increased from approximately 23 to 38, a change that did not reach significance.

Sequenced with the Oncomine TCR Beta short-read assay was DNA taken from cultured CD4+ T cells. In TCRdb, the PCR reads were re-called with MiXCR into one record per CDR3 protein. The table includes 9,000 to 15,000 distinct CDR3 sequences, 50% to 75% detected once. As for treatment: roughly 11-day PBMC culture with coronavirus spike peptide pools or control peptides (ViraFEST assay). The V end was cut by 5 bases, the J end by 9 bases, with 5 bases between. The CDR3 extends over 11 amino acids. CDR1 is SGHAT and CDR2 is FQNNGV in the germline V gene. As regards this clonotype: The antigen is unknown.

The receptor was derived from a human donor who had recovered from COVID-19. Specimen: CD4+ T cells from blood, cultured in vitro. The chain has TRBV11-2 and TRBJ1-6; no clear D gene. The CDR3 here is CASSPGSPLHF. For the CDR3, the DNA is TGTGCCAGCAGCCCCGGTTCACCCCTCCACTTT.